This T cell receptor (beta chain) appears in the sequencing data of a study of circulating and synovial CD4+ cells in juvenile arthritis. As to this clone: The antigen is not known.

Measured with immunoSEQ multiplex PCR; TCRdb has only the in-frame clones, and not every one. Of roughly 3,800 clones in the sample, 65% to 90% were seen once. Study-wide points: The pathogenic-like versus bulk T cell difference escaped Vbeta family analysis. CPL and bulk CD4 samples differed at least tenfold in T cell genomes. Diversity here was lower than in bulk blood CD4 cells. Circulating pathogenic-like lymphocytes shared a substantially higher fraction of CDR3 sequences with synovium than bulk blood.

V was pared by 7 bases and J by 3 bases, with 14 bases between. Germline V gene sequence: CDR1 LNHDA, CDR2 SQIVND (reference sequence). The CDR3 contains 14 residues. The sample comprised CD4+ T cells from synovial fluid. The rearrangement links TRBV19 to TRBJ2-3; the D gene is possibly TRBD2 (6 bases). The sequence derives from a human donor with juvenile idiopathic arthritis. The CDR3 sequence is CASNLGTPTDTQYF. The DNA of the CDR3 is TGTGCCAGTAACCTCGGGACTCCGACAGATACGCAGTATTTT.